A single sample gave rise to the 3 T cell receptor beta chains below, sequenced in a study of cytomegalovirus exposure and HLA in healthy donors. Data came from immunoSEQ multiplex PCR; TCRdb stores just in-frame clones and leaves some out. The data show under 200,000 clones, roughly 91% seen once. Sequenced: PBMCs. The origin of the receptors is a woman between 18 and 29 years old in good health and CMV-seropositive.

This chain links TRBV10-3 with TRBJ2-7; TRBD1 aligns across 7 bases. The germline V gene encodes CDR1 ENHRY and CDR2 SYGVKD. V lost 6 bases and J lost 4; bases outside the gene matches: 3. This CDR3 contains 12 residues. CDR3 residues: CAISWDSYEQYF. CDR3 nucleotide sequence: TGTGCCATCAGCTGGGACAGTTACGAGCAGTACTTC.

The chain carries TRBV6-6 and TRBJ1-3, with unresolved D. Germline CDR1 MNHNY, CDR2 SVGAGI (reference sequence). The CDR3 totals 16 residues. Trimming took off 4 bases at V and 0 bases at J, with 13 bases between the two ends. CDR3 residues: CASSSMATISGNTIYF. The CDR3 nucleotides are TGTGCCAGCAGTTCAATGGCGACAATCTCTGGAAACACCATATATTTT.

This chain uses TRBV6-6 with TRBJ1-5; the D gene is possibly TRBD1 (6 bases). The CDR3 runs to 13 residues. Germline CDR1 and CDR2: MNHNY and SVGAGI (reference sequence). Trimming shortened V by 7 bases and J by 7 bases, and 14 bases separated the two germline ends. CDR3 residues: CASTTGFDQPQHF. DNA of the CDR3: TGTGCCAGCACTACAGGGTTTGACCAGCCCCAGCATTTT.